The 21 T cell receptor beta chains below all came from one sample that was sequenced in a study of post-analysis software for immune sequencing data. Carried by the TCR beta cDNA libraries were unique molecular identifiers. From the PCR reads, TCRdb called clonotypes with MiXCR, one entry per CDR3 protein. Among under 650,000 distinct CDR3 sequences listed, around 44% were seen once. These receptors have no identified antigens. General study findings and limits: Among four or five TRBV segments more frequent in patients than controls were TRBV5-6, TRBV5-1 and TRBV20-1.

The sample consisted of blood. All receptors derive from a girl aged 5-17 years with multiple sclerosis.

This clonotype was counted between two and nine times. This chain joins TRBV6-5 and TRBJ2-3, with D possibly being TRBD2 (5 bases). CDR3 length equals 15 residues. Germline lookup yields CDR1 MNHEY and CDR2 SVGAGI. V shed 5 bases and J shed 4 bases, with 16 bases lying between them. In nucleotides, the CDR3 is TGTGCCAGCAGTGCCACTAGGTACGGTGCAGATACGCAGTATTTT. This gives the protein CASSATRYGADTQYF.

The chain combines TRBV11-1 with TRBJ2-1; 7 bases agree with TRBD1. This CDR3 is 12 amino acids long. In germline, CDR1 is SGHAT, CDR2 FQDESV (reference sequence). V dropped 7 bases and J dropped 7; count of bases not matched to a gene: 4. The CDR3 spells CASTIQGNEQFF. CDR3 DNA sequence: TGTGCCAGCACCATACAGGGGAATGAGCAGTTCTTC.

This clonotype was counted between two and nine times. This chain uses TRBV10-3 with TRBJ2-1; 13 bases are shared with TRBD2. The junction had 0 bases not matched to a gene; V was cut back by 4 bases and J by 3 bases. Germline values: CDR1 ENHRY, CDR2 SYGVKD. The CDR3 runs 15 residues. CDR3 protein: CAISGTSGSYNEQFF. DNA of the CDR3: TGTGCCATCAGTGGGACTAGCGGGAGCTACAATGAGCAGTTCTTC.

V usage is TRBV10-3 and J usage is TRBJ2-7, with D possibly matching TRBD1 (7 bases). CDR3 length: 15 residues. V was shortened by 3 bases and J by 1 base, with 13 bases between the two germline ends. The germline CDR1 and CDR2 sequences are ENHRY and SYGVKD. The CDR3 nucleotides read TGTGCCATCAGTGATCAGGGGGGATGGTCCTACGAGCAGTACTTC. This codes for CAISDQGGWSYEQYF.

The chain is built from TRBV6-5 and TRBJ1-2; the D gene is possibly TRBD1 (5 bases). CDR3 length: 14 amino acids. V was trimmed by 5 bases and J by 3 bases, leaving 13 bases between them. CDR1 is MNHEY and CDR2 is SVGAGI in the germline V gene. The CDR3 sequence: CASSPPGPYYGYTF. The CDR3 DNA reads TGTGCCAGCAGTCCCCCGGGGCCCTACTATGGCTACACCTTC.

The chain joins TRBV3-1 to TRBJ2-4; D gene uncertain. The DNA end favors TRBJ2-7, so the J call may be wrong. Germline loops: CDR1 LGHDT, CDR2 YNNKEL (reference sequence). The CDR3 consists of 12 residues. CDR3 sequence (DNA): TGTGCCAGCAGCCAAGTTGGAGCCGAGCAGTACTTC. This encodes CASSQVGAEQYF.

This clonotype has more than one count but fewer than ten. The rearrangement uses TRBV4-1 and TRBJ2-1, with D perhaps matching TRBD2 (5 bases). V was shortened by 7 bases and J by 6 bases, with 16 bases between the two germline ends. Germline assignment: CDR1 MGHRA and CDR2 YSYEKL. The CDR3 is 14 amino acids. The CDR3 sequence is CASTPGPEGNEQFF. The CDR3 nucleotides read TGCGCCAGCACCCCGGGCCCTGAGGGCAATGAGCAGTTCTTC.

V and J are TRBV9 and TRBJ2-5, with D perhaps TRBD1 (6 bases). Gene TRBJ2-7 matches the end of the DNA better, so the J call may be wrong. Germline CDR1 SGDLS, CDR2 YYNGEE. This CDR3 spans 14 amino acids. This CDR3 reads CASSVGQSPHEQYF. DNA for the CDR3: TGTGCCAGCAGCGTCGGACAGTCTCCCCACGAGCAGTACTTC.

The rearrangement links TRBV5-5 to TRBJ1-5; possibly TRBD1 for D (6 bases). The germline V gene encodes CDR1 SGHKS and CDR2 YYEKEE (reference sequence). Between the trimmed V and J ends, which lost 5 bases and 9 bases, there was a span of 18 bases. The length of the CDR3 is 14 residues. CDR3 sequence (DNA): TGTGCCAGCAGTCAACGCTCAGGGGAACGGCCCCAGCATTTT. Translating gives CASSQRSGERPQHF.

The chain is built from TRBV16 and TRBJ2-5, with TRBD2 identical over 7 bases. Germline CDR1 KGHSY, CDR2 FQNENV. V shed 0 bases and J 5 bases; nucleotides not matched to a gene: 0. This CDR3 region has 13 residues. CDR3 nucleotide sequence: TGTGCCAGCAGCCAATCGCGGGAGGAGACCCAGTACTTC. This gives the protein CASSQSREETQYF.

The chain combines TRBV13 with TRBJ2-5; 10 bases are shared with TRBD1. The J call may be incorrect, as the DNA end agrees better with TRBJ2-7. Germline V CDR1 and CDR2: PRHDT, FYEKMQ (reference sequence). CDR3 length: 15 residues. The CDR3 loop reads CASSPMTDRGDEQYF. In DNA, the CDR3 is TGTGCCAGCAGCCCAATGACGGACAGGGGGGACGAGCAGTACTTC.

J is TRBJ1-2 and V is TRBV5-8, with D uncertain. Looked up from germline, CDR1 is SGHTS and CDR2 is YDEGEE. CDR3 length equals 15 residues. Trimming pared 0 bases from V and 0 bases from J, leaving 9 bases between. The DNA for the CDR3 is TGTGCCAGCAGCTTGGGGAGAGGAACTAACTATGGCTACACCTTC. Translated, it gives CASSLGRGTNYGYTF.

CDR3 residues: CSAPPTSTDTQYF. CDR3 DNA sequence: TGCAGTGCTCCCCCTACGAGCACAGATACGCAGTATTTT. The gene calls are TRBV20-1 and TRBJ2-3; no firm D call. This CDR3 is 13 amino acids long. The V gene lost 5 bases and the J gene lost 0 bases, with 9 bases spanning the gap. Germline V gives CDR1 DFQATT, CDR2 SNEGSKA (reference sequence).

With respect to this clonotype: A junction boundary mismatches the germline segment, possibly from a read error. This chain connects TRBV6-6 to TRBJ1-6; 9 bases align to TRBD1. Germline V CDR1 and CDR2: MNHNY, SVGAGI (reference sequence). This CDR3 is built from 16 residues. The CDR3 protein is CASSTVKQGAGSPPHF. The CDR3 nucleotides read TGTGCCAGCAGTACCGTAAAACAGGGGGCAGGTTCACCCCCCCACTTT.

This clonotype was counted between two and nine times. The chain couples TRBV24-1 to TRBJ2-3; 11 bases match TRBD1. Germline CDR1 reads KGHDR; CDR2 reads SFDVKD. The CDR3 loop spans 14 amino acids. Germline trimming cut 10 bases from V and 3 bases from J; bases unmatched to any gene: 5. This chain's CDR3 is CATQGQGVTDTQYF. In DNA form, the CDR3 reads TGTGCCACTCAGGGACAGGGGGTTACAGATACGCAGTATTTT.

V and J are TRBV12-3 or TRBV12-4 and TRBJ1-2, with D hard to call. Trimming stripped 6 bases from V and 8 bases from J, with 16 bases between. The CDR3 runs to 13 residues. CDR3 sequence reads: CASRSTEEPGYTF. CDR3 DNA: TGTGCCAGCAGATCAACGGAAGAGCCGGGCTACACCTTC.

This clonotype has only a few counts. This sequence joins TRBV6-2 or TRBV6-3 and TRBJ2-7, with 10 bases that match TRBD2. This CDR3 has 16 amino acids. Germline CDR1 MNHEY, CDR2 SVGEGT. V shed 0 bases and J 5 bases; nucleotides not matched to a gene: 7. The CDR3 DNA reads TGTGCCAGCAGTTACTCGGGAGCGGGAGGGCCGGACGAGCAGTACTTC. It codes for CASSYSGAGGPDEQYF.

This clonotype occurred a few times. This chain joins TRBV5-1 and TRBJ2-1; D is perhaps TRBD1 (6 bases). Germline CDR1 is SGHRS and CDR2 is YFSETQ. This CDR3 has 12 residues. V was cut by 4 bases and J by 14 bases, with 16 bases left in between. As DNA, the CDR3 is TGCGCCAGCAGCCCAAACCGTGCAGGGGAGTTCTTC. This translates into CASSPNRAGEFF.

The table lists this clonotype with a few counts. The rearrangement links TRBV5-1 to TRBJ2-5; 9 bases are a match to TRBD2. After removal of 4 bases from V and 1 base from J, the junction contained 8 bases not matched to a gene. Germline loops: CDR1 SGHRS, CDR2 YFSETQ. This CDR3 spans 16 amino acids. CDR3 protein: CASSLRTSASQETQYF. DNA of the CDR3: TGCGCCAGCAGCCTACGGACTAGCGCGAGCCAAGAGACCCAGTACTTC.

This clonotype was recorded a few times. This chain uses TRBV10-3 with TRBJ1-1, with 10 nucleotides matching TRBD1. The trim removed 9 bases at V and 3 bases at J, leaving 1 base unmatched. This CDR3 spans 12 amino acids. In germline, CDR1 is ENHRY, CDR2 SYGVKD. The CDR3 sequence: CAIGTGDTEAFF. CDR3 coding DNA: TGTGCCATAGGGACAGGGGACACTGAAGCTTTCTTT.

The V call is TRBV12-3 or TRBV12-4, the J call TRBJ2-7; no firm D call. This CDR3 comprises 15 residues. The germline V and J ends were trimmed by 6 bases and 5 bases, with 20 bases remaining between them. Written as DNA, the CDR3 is TGTGCCAGCAGGTCATCGGCCCTATCGACCCACGAGCAGTACTTC. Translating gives CASRSSALSTHEQYF.